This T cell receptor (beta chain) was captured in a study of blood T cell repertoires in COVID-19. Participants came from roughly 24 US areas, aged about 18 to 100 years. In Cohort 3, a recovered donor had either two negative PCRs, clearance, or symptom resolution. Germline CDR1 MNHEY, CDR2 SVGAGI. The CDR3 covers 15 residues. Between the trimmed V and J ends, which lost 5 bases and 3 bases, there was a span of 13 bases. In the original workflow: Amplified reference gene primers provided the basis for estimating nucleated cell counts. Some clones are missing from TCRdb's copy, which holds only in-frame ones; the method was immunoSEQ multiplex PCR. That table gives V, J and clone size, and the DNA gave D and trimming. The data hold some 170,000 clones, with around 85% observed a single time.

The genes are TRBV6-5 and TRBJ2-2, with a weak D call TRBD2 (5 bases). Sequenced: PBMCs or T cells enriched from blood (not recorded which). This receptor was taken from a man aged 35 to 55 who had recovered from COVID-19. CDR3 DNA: TGTGCCAGCAGTCCCTCCCACGGGGACACCGGGGAGCTGTTTTTT. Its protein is CASSPSHGDTGELFF.